This T cell receptor (beta chain) was retrieved from a study of CD8+ T cells in alopecia areata. Study-wide context: Twice a day, 5 to 10 mg of oral tofacitinib was administered to treated patients. Findings and limits, study-wide: Scalp samples also contribute reads from the resident alphabeta T cells found in normal skin.

Regarding this clone: What it binds is unknown.

The V gene's germline CDR1 is LNHDA and CDR2 SQIVND (reference sequence). The CDR3 spans 13 residues. V was cut by 3 bases and J by 7 bases, with 12 bases left in between. Patients with alopecia areata provided lesional scalp punch biopsies as well as peripheral blood. As the sequencing template, cDNA was produced by extracting RNA and reverse transcribing it. Clones were read by immunoSEQ multiplex PCR, and TCRdb kept only the in-frame ones, dropping some. This table has 200,000 to 250,000 clones, approximately 61% appearing once. The chain couples TRBV19 to TRBJ1-2; no clear D gene. The TCR originated in a human donor with alopecia areata. This specimen was CD4+ T cells sorted from blood, taken at week 0. In DNA form, the CDR3 reads TGTGCCAGTAGTATGTCTCTGGTGGGTGGCTACACCTTC. This translates into CASSMSLVGGYTF.